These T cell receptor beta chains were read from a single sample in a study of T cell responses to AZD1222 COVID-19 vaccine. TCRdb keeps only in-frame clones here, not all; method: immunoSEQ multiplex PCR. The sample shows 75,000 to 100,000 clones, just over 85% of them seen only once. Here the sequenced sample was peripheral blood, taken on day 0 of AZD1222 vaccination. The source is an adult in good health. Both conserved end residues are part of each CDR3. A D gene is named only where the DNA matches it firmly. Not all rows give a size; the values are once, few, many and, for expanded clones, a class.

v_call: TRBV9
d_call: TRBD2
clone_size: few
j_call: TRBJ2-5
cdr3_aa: CASSVGAGVQETQYF
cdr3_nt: TGTGCCAGCAGCGTAGGAGCGGGAGTTCAAGAGACCCAGTACTTC

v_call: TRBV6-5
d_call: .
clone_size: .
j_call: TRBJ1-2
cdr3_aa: CASSPVGVLEDGYTF
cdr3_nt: TGTGCCAGCAGCCCCGTGGGGGTACTTGAGGATGGCTACACCTTC

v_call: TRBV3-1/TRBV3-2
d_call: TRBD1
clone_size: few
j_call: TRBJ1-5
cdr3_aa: CASSQANQGQHNQPQHF
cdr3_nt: TGTGCCAGCAGCCAAGCCAACCAGGGACAGCACAATCAGCCCCAGCATTTT

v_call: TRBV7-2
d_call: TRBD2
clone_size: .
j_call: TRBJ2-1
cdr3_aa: CASSSTLSGSGLNEQFF
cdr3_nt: TGTGCCAGCAGCTCGACCCTTAGCGGGAGCGGTCTCAATGAGCAGTTCTTC

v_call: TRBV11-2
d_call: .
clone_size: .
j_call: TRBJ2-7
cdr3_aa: CASSLDPVYEQYF
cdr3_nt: TGTGCCAGCAGCTTAGACCCAGTCTACGAGCAGTACTTC

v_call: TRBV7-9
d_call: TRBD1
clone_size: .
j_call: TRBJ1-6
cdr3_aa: CASSTGQGWNSPLHF
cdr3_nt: TGTGCCAGCAGCACAGGACAGGGTTGGAATTCACCCCTCCACTTT

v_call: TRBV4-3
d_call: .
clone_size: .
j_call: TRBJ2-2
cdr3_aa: CASSQEAVQVYTGELFF
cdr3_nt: TGCGCCAGCAGCCAAGAAGCGGTGCAGGTTTACACCGGGGAGCTGTTTTTT

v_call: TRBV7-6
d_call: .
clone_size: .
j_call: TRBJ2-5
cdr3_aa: CASSLLAGPGETQYF
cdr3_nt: TGTGCCAGCAGCTTATTGGCAGGGCCAGGCGAGACCCAGTACTTC

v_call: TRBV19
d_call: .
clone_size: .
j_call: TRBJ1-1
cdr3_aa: CASSTSGVTEAFF
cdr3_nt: TGTGCCAGTAGTACCAGCGGTGTCACTGAAGCTTTCTTT

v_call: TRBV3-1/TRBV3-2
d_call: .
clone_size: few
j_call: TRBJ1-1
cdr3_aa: CASSQDFRNTEAFF
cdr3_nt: TGTGCCAGCAGCCAAGATTTTCGGAACACTGAAGCTTTCTTT

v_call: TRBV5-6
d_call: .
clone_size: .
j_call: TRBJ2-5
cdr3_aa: CASLNRARGKTQYF
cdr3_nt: TGTGCCAGCCTAAACCGGGCCCGGGGGAAGACCCAGTACTTC

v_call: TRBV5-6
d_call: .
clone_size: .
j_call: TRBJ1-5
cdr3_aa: CASSFRGRARDQPQHF
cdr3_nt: TGTGCCAGCAGCTTCAGAGGCAGGGCGAGGGATCAGCCCCAGCATTTT

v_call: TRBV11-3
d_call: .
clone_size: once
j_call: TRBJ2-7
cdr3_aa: CASSPTPGGRQYF
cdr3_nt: TGTGCCAGCAGCCCGACCCCGGGGGGCCGCCAGTACTTC

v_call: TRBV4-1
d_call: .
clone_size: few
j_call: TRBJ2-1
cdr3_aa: CASSQEDDLREQFF
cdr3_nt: TGCGCCAGCAGCCAAGAAGATGACCTCCGTGAGCAGTTCTTC

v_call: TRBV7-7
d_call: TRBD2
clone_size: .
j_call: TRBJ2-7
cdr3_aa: CASSTGLAGVEQYF
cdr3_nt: TGTGCTAGCAGCACGGGACTAGCGGGAGTGGAGCAGTACTTC

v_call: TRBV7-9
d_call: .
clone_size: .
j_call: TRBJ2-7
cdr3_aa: CASSFGSEPYEQYF
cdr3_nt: TGTGCCAGCAGCTTCGGCAGCGAGCCCTACGAGCAGTACTTC

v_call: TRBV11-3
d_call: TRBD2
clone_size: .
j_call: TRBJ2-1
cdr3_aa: CASSPRSGVYNEQFF
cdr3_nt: TGTGCCAGCAGCCCCCGCAGCGGGGTTTACAATGAGCAGTTCTTC

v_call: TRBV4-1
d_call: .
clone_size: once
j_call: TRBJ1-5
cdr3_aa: CASSQDTALSNQPQHF
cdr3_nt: TGCGCCAGCAGCCAAGATACAGCTTTGAGCAATCAGCCCCAGCATTTT